This T cell receptor (beta chain) was sequenced in a study of T-cell reconstitution after alpha-beta-depleted transplantation in children (dated by TCRdb to about 2016). For the wider study: Using TCR repertoire profiling, the study quantitatively followed how T-cell immune reconstitution unfolded in children after TCRalphabeta/CD19-depleted allogeneic hematopoietic cell transplantation.

This clonotype has at least ten counts. Its antigen is still unknown. No qualities accompany the bases; no much larger clone lies one base away. The CDR3, from cysteine to phenylalanine, totals 13 residues. The entry retains the CDR3 DNA only, 39 bases that are in frame from base 1. Trimming costs V 7 bases and J 3 bases, and their ends lie 13 bases apart. Based on the germline V gene, the CDR1 and CDR2 sequences are SQVTM and ANQGSEA. The receptor library was made with PCR. The listed sequencing device is Illumina HiSeq 2500. TCR library preparation used molecular barcoding, with unique molecular identifiers applied to normalize quantification of the TCRbeta repertoire. In-frame beta chains were kept once TCRdb had trimmed the public reads at Q25 with fastp and called clones with MiXCR. Rows matching on CDR3 protein sequence are summarized as one entry with the most common DNA and genes. In all, the sample holds roughly 400,000 distinct CDR3 sequences, and 20% of those were seen once. The ten biggest clones cover 3.8% of the sample.

This clonotype originated in a human donor who donated a stem cell graft to a child with acute myeloid leukemia. The chain couples TRBV29-1 to TRBJ1-3; a tentative D match to TRBD1 spans 6 bases. Here the sequenced sample was PBMCs from the stem cell graft donor, taken from the stem cell graft. The bases read TGCAGCGCAAGACAGGAAGGTGGAAACACCATATATTTT. The resulting protein is CSARQEGGNTIYF. When the CDR3 is completed using the reference TRBV29-1 and TRBJ1-3 genes on either side, the full variable domain is SAVISQKPSRDICQRGTSLTIQCQVDSQVTMMFWYRQQPGQSLTLIATANQGSEATYESGFVIDKFPISRPNLTFSTLTVSNMSPEDSSIYLCSARQEGGNTIYFGEGSWLTVV.